This T cell receptor (beta chain) was captured by sequencing in a study of CD8+ T cells in alopecia areata. Study-wide points: Especially in alopecia totalis/universalis, lesional scalp showed greater clonality than normal scalp did. Scalp clonality and expanded CD8+ clones among the top 100 were significantly decreased by tofacitinib. While tofacitinib was given, many expanded lesional clones persisted in scalp and blood.

The germline gives CDR1 SGHNT, CDR2 YYREEE (reference sequence). This CDR3 region has 14 residues. Trimming took 3 bases from V and 4 from J, leaving 11 bases between them. This clone was observed a few times. Antigen: not known. Extraction and reverse transcription of RNA yielded cDNA as the sequencing template. Libraries were prepared by immunoSEQ multiplex PCR; TCRdb keeps only in-frame clonotypes and omits some of them. Of about 160,000 clones listed, approximately 65% are singletons. The treatment is: oral pan-JAK inhibitor, 5-10 mg twice daily. Here the sequenced sample was CD4+ T cells sorted from blood, taken at week 4, from a patient treated with tofacitinib. This clonotype originated in a human donor with alopecia areata. This chain connects TRBV5-4 to TRBJ1-5; TRBD1 might be the D (6 bases). The CDR3 nucleotides are TGTGCCAGCAGCTGGGGGGGGGCGAATCAGCCCCAGCATTTT. Its translation: CASSWGGANQPQHF.